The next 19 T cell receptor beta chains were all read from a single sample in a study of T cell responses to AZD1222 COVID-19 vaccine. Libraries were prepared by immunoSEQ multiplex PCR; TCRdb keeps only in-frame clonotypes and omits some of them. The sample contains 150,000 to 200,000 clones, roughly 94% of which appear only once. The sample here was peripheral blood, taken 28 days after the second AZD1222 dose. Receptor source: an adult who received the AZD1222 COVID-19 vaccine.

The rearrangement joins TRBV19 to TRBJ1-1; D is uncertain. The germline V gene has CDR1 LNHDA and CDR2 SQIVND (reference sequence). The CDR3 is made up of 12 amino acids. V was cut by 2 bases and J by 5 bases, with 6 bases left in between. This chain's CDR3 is CASSISWTEAFF. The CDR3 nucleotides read TGTGCCAGTAGTATATCGTGGACTGAAGCTTTCTTT.

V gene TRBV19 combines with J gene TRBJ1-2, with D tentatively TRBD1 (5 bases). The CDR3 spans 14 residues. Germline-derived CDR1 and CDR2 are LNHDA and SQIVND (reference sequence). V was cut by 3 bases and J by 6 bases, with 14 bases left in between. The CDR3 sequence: CASSMGGVPHGYTF. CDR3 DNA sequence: TGTGCCAGTAGTATGGGGGGAGTCCCCCATGGCTACACCTTC.

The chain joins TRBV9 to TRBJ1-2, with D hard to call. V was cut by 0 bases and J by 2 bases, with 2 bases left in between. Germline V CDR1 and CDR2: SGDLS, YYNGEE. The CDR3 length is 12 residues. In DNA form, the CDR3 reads TGTGCCAGCAGCGTAGTCAACTATGGCTACACCTTC. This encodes CASSVVNYGYTF.

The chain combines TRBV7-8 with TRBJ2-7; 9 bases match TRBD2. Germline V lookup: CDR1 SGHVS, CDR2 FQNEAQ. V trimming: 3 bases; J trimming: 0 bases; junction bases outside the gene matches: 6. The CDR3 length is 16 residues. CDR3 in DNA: TGTGCCAGCAGCTTGGAACGCGGGGGGGCCTCCTACGAGCAGTACTTC. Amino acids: CASSLERGGASYEQYF.

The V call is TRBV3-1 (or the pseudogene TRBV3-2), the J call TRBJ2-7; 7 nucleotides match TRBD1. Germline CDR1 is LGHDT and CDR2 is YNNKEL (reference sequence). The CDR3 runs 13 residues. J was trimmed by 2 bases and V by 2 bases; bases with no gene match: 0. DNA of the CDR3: TGTGCCAGCAGCCAACAGGGGGCCTACGAGCAGTACTTC. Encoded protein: CASSQQGAYEQYF.

In DNA form, the CDR3 reads TGTGCCAGCAGCTTGGTTCCAAACAGGGCTAATGAGCAGTTCTTC. Translating gives CASSLVPNRANEQFF. The gene calls are TRBV5-6 and TRBJ2-1, with D possibly matching TRBD1 (6 bases). Germline-derived CDR1 and CDR2 are SGHDT and YYEEEE. The CDR3 has 15 residues. V was pared by 0 bases and J by 7 bases, with 14 bases between.

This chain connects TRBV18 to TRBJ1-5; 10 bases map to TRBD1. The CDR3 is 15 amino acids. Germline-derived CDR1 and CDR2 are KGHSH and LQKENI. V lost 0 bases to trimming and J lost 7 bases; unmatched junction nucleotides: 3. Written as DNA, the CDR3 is TGTGCCAGCTCACCACCGGGACAGGGGTTACAGCCCCAGCATTTT. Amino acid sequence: CASSPPGQGLQPQHF.

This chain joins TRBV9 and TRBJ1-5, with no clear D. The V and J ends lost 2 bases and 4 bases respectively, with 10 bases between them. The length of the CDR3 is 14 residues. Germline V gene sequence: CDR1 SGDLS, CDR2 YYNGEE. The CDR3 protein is CASSVSGENQPQHF. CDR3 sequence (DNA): TGTGCCAGCAGCGTCTCAGGAGAGAATCAGCCCCAGCATTTT.

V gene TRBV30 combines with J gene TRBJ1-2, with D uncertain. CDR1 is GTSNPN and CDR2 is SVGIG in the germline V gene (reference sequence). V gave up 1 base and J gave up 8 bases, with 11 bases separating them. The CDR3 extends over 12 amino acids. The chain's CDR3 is CAWSDWGWGYTF. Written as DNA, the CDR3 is TGTGCCTGGAGTGACTGGGGTTGGGGCTACACCTTC.

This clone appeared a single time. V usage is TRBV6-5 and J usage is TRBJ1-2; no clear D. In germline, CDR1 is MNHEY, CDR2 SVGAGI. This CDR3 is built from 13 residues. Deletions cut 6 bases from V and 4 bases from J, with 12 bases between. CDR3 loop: CASSPERGYGYTF. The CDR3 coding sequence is TGTGCCAGCAGCCCAGAGAGAGGCTATGGCTACACCTTC.

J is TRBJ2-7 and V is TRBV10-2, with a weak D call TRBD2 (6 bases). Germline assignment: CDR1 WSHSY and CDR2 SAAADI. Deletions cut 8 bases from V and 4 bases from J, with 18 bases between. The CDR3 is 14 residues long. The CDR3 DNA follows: TGCGCCAGCTCAGTTTTGCGGGGCGGATACGAGCAGTACTTC. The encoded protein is CASSVLRGGYEQYF.

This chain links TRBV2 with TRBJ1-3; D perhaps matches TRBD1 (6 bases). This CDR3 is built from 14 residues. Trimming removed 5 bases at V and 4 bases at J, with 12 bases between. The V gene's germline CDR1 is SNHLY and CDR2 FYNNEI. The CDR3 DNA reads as TGTGCCAGCAGTCCCGGGGGCAACGGAAACACCATATATTTT. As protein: CASSPGGNGNTIYF.

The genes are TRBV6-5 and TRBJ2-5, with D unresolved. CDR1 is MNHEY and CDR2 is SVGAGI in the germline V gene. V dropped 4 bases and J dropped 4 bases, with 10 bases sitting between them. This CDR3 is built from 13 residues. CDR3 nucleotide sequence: TGTGCCAGCAGTTCCTGGACGGGAGAGACCCAGTACTTC. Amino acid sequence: CASSSWTGETQYF.

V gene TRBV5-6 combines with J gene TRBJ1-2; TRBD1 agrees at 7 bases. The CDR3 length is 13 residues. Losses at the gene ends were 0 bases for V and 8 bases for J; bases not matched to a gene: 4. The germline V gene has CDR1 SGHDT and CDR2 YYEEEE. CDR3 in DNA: TGTGCCAGCAGCTTGGGGACAGGCGGCGGCTACACCTTC. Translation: CASSLGTGGGYTF.

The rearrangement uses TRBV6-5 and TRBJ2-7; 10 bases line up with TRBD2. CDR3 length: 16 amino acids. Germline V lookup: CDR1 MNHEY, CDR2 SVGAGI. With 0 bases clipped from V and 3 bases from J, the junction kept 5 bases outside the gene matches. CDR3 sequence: CASSYSWTSGFYEQYF. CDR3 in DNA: TGTGCCAGCAGTTACTCCTGGACTAGCGGATTCTACGAGCAGTACTTC.

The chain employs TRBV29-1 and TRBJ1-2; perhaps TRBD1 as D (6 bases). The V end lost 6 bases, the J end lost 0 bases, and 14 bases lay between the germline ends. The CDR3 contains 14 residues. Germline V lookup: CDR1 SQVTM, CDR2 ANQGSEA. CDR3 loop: CSVAGVQSNYGYTF. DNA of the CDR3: TGCAGCGTCGCAGGGGTCCAATCTAACTATGGCTACACCTTC.

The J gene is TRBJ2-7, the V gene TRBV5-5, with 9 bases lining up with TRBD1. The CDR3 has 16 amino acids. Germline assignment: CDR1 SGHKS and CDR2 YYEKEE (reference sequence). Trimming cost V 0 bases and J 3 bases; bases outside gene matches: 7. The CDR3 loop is CASSLAWTGVNYEQYF. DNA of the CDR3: TGTGCCAGCAGCTTGGCTTGGACAGGGGTTAACTACGAGCAGTACTTC.

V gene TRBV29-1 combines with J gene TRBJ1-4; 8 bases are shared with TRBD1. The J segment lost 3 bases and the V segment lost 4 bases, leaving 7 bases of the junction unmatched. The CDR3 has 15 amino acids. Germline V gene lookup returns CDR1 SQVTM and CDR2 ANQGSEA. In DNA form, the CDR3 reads TGCAGCGTTGGGCTGACAGGGGAGCCTAATGAAAAACTGTTTTTT. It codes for CSVGLTGEPNEKLFF.

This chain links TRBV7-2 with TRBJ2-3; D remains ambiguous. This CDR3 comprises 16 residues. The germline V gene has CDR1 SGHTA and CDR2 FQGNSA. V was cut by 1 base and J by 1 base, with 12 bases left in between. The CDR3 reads CASSLEASSGTDTQYF. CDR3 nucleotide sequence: TGTGCCAGCAGCTTAGAGGCCTCTTCCGGCACAGATACGCAGTATTTT.